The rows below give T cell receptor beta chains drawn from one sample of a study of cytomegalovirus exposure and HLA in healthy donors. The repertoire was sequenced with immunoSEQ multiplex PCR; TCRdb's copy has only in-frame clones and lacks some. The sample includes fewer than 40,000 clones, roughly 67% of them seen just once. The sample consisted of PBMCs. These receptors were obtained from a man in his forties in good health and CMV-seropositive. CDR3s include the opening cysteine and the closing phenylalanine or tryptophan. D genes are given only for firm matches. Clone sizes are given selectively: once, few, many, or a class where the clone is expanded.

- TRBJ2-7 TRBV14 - CASSLKYEQYF TGTGCCAGCAGCTTAAAATACGAGCAGTACTTC
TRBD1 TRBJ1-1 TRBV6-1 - CASSGQGNTEAFF TGTGCCAGCAGTGGACAGGGGAACACTGAAGCTTTCTTT
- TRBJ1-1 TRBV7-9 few CASSREQGNTEAFF TGTGCCAGCAGTAGGGAACAGGGGAACACTGAAGCTTTCTTT
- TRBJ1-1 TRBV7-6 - CASSLSGTQTEAFF TGTGCCAGCAGCCTAAGCGGGACACAGACTGAAGCTTTCTTT
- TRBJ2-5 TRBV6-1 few CASSERGGWQETQYF TGTGCCAGCAGTGAGAGGGGGGGCTGGCAAGAGACCCAGTACTTC
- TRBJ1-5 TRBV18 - CASSPPGLARTAQPQHF TGTGCCAGCTCACCACCCGGACTGGCCCGGACGGCTCAGCCCCAGCATTTT
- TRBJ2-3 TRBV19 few CASTGADTQYF TGTGCCAGTACGGGGGCAGATACGCAGTATTTT
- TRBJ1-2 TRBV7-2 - CASSLPTLDSHGYTF TGTGCCAGCAGCTTACCGACGTTGGACAGCCATGGCTACACCTTC
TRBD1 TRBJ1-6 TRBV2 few CASTRQGAVNSPLHF TGTGCCAGCACCAGACAGGGGGCTGTGAATTCACCCCTCCACTTT
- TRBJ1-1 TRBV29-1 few CSVTREGGMNTEAFF TGCAGCGTAACTCGGGAGGGGGGCATGAACACTGAAGCTTTCTTT
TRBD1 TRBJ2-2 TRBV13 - CASRRAGTGGAGELFF TGTGCCAGCAGAAGGGCCGGGACAGGGGGCGCCGGGGAGCTGTTTTTT
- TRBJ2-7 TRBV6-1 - CASSPPGGGHEQYF TGTGCCAGCAGCCCCCCGGGAGGGGGCCACGAGCAGTACTTC
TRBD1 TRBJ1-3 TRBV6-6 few CASSPRTGGGNTIYF TGTGCCAGCAGTCCCAGGACAGGGGGAGGAAACACCATATATTTT
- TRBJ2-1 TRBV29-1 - CSVGILTYNEQFF TGCAGCGTTGGCATTCTAACCTACAATGAGCAGTTCTTC
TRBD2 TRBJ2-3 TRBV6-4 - CASSEKAGGPDTQYF TGTGCCAGCAGTGAAAAAGCGGGGGGCCCAGATACGCAGTATTTT
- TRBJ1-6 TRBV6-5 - CASSYSRGGNNSPLHF TGTGCCAGCAGTTACTCGAGAGGTGGAAATAATTCACCCCTCCACTTT
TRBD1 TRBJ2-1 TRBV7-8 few CASSLTGTVTYNEQFF TGTGCCAGCAGCCTCACCGGGACAGTGACCTACAATGAGCAGTTCTTC
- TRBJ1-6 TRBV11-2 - CASSGSGGSPLHF TGTGCCAGCAGCGGGTCCGGGGGTTCACCCCTCCACTTT
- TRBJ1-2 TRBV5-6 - CASSPDRNYGYTF TGTGCCAGCAGCCCCGACAGAAACTATGGCTACACCTTC
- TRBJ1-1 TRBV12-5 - CASGFAGPRSAEAFF TGTGCTAGTGGTTTTGCGGGACCGAGGAGCGCTGAAGCTTTCTTT
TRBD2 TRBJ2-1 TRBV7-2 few CASSLAGGTSQNEQFF TGTGCCAGCAGCTTAGCGGGAGGGACTTCCCAAAATGAGCAGTTCTTC
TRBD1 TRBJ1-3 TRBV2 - CASKEDRSTNTIYF TGTGCCAGCAAGGAGGACAGGTCCACGAACACCATATATTTT
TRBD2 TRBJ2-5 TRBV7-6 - CASSGPGGPETQYF TGTGCCAGCAGCGGACCGGGGGGGCCGGAGACCCAGTACTTC
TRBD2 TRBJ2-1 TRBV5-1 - CASSFDTSGEDNEQFF TGCGCCAGCAGCTTCGACACTAGCGGGGAAGACAATGAGCAGTTCTTC
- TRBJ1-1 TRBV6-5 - CASLQGILGEAFF TGTGCCAGCTTACAGGGAATTCTGGGTGAAGCTTTCTTT
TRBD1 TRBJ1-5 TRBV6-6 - CASRSTGAAENQPQHF TGTGCCAGCAGATCCACAGGGGCTGCTGAGAATCAGCCCCAGCATTTT
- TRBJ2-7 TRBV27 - CASSFRGLGVYEQYF TGTGCCAGCAGTTTCCGGGGTTTGGGTGTCTACGAGCAGTACTTC
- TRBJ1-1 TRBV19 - CASSILGGYTEAFF TGTGCCAGTAGTATATTGGGCGGGTACACTGAAGCTTTCTTT
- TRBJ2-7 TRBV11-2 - CASSNPGYSYEQYF TGTGCCAGCAGCAACCCGGGATACTCCTACGAGCAGTACTTC
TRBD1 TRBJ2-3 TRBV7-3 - CASSPRGITTDTQYF TGTGCCAGCAGCCCCAGGGGGATAACCACAGATACGCAGTATTTT
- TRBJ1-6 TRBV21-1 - CASSKPATGHSPLHF TGTGCCAGCAGCAAACCCGCGACAGGACATTCACCCCTCCACTTT
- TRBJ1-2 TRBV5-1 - CASSLLGKVGYTF TGCGCCAGCAGCTTGCTAGGAAAGGTCGGCTACACCTTC
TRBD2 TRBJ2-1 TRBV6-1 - CASSGLEGLAGVEQFF TGTGCCAGCAGTGGGTTGGAGGGACTAGCGGGGGTTGAGCAGTTCTTC
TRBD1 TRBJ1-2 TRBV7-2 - CASSLGGVGQGGGYTF TGTGCCAGCAGCTTAGGGGGGGTAGGACAGGGAGGTGGCTACACCTTC
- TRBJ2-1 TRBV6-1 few CASSDLRDLEQFF TGTGCCAGCAGTGATTTGCGGGACCTTGAGCAGTTCTTC
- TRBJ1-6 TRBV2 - CASSEGGGGFSSPLHF TGTGCCAGCAGTGAAGGAGGGGGGGGGTTCAGTTCACCCCTCCACTTT